The text below deals with one T cell receptor (beta chain). This clone was found once. Its antigen is unknown. Base qualities are not recorded, but no much larger clone differs from it by a single base. CDR1 and CDR2, looked up from the germline V gene, are LGHNA and YSLEER. Reading from cysteine to phenylalanine, the CDR3 counts 15 amino acids. Of the read, only the CDR3 DNA is kept; its 45 bases are in frame from base 1. Trimming removed 4 bases from V and 4 bases from J, leaving 16 bases between the germline ends. The time point label here, explained by the study, means: baseline before first vaccination. Samples from vaccinated people were obtained from the UK trials COV001 and COV002, which included a single-blind randomized controlled phase 2/3 trial of AZD1222 (ChAdOx1 nCoV-19) in healthy adults. For TCRbeta chain sequencing, PBMC samples were collected from trial participants at day 0 and at day 28 after the second dose.

This entry belongs to a study of T cell responses to AZD1222 COVID-19 vaccine (dated by TCRdb to the early 2020s). Notes on the research overall: Because spike-specific TCR depth and breadth did not differ between the two schedules, AZD1222 recipients who got a second dose at roughly 4 weeks were pooled with those who got a second dose at roughly 12 weeks. TCR sequencing covered approximately 230 trial participants: 200 to 220 given two doses of AZD1222 and approximately 26 given two doses of MenACWY control vaccine. Enrollment into the trials was organized by age into subgroups of 18-55, 56-69 and 70-plus years, and those subgroups contained about 160, 30 and 59 TCR-sequenced participants, respectively.

The CDR3 regions of human TCRbeta chains were subjected to immunosequencing. On the study's bioinformatics: TCRs in the repertoires were compared against a reference library of SARS-CoV-2-specific TCRs that had been generated with the MIRA antigen-specificity platform. Breadth meant the fraction of unique TCRs that were SARS-CoV-2-associated, whereas depth meant the fraction of total T cells that were SARS-CoV-2-associated. Using the MIRA data, every spike-specific TCR was mapped to the spike region that the TCR reacted to and assigned to either a CD4 or a CD8 class. Log10-transformed breadth and depth values were compared by one-way ANOVA with Sidak's multiple comparisons tests. This is the immuneACCESS table as TCRdb keeps it, with only in-frame sequences that have V and J called. A part of the clones is gone; compared with another copy, unresolved V genes explain less than half, and the rest is unexplained. That table furnishes V, J and clone size, whereas the DNA furnished D and trimming. The sample table holds 90,000 to 95,000 clones, of which approximately 90% were seen once. Jointly, the top ten make up more than 6.5% of the sample.

Here is what the overall study found, with its caveats: Most participants were white British and females outnumbered males, and the authors suggested that clonal diversity may have been underestimated. The 56-69-year group was small, and its depth increase did not reach significance, likely because of low power. Epitopes outside the regions mutated in the B.1.351 and B.1.1.7 variants were reportedly recognized by nearly half of the unique spike-specific TCRs. A significant rise in spike-specific TCR breadth and depth was observed after two AZD1222 doses relative to day 0 and relative to MenACWY recipients. Because no samples from the day 14 peak response were available, repertoires could be characterized only after the peak T cell response. The whole spike protein was spanned by vaccine-associated CD4 TCRs, and dominant responses were seen in regions 160-218 and 743-854. Conclusions about previously exposed vaccinees are limited because only six or seven AZD1222 recipients were SARS-CoV-2 seropositive at baseline.

The material sequenced was peripheral blood, taken on day 0 of AZD1222 vaccination. Here the chain combines TRBV4-3 and TRBJ1-2; the D gene is unclear. The source of this sequence is an adult in good health. Here is the DNA: TGCGCCAGCAGCCGAGAAAGTACTCCTGGCTATGGCTACACCTTC. This codes for CASSRESTPGYGYTF.